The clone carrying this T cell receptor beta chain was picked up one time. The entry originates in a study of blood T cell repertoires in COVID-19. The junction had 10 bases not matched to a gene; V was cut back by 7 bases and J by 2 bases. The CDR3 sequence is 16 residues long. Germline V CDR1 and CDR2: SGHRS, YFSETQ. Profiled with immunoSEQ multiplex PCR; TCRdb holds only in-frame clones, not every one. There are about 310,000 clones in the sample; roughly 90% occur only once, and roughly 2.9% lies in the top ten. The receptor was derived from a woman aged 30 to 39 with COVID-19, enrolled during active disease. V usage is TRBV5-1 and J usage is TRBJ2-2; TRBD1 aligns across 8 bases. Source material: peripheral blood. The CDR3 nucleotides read TGCGCCAGCCGCTCCACAGGACAGGGTAACACCGGGGAGCTGTTTTTT. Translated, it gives CASRSTGQGNTGELFF.